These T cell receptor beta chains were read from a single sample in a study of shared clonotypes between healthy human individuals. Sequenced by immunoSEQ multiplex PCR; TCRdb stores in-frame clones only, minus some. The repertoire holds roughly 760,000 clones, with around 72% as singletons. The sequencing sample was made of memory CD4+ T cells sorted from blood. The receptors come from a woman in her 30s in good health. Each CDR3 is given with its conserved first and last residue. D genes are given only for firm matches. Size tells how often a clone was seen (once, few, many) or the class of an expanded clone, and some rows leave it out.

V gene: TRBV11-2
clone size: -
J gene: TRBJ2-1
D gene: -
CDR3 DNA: TGTGCCAGCAGCTTCGGGGGGCCGAGCTCCTACAATGAGCAGTTCTTC
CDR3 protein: CASSFGGPSSYNEQFF

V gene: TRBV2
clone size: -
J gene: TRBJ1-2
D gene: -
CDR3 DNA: TGTGCCAGCAGTGCCTGGGGGGCTGGCTACACCTTC
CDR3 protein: CASSAWGAGYTF

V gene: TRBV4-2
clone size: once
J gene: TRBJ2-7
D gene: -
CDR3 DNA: TGTGCCAGCAGCCAAGACCGCGGGACACCCGGGAGGGAGCAGTACTTC
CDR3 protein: CASSQDRGTPGREQYF

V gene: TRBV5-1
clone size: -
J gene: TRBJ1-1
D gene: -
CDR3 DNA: TGCGCCAGCAGCTTGACTCAGGGTGTCACTGAAGCTTTCTTT
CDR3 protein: CASSLTQGVTEAFF

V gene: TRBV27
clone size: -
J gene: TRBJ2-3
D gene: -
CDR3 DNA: TGTGCCAGCAGACCAAGCACAGATACGCAGTATTTT
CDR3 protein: CASRPSTDTQYF

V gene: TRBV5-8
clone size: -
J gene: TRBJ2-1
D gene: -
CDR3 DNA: TGTGCCAGCAGCTTGGGCTCACCTCCATTATCCTACAATGAGCAGTTCTTC
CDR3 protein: CASSLGSPPLSYNEQFF

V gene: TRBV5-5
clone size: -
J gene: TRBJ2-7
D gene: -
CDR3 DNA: TGTGCCAGCAGCCCGGAGCCGGGACACAACGAGCAGTACTTC
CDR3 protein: CASSPEPGHNEQYF

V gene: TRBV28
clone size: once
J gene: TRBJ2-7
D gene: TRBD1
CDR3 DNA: TGTGCCAGCAGTTTATTCTTCCTAGGGACAGGGGGCAAAGAGCAGTACTTC
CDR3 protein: CASSLFFLGTGGKEQYF

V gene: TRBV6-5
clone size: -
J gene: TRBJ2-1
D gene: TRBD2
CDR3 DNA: TGTGCCAGCAGTTTTCTAGCGGGAATATACAATGAGCAGTTCTTC
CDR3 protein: CASSFLAGIYNEQFF

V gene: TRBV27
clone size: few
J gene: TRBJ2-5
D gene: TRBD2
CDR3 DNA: TGTGCCAGCAGTTTATCTGGACTAGCGGGATACCAAGAGACCCAGTACTTC
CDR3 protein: CASSLSGLAGYQETQYF

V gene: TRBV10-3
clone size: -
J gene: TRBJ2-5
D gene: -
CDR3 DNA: TGTGCCATCAGTGGGGACAACCAAGAGACCCAGTACTTC
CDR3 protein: CAISGDNQETQYF

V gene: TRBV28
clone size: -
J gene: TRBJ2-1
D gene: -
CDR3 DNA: TGTGCCAGCAGTTTTTATGATGAGCAGTTCTTC
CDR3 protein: CASSFYDEQFF

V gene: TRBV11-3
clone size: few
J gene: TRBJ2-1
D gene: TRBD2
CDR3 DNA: TGTGCCAGCAGCTTGGGGACTAGCGGATTCAATGAGCAGTTCTTC
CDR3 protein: CASSLGTSGFNEQFF

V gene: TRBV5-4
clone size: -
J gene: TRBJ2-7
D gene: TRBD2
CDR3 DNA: TGTGCCAGCAGCTTGGGACTAGCGGGAAGTCGCGAGCAGTACTTC
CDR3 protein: CASSLGLAGSREQYF

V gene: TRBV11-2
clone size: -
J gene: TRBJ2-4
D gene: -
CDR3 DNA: TGTGCCAGCAGCTTAGAATCGGCCATTCAGTACTTC
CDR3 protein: CASSLESAIQYF

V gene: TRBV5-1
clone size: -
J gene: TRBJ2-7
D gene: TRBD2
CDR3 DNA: TGCGCCAGCAGAGCGGGAGCGGCGGGGGACTACGAGCAGTACTTC
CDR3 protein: CASRAGAAGDYEQYF

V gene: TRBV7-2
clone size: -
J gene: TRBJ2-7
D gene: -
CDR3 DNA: TGTGCCAGCAGCCGGGACCGCGGGGCCCTCGAGCAGTACTTC
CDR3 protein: CASSRDRGALEQYF

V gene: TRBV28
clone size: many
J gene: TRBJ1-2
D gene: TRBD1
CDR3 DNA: TGTGCCAGCAGTTTATCAGGGGGCTACTATGGCTACACCTTC
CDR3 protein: CASSLSGGYYGYTF

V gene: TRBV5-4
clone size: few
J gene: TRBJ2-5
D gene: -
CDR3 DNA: TGTGCCAGCAGGCGGACAACACAAGAGACCCAGTACTTC
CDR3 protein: CASRRTTQETQYF

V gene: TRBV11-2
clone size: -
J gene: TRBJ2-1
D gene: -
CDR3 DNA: TGTGCCAGCAGCTTCGGAGGGCACAATGAGCAGTTCTTC
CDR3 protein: CASSFGGHNEQFF

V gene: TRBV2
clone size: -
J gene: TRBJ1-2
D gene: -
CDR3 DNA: TGTGCCAGCAGTGTGACAGTACACTATGGCTACACCTTC
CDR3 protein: CASSVTVHYGYTF

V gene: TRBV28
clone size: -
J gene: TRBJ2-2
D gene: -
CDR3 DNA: TGTGCCAGCAGTATCAACACCGGGGAGCTGTTTTTT
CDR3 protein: CASSINTGELFF

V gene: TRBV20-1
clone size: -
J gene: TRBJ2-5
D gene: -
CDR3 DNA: TGCAGTGCTAGAGATATCGAGACCCAGTACTTC
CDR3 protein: CSARDIETQYF

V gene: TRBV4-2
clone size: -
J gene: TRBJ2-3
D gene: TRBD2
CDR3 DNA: TGTGCCAGCAGCCAAGGCCGGACTAGCGGGAGCACAGATACGCAGTATTTT
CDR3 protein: CASSQGRTSGSTDTQYF

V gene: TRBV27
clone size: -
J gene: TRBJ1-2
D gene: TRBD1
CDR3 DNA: TGTGCCAGCAGTTTATCGCAGGGGGCGGGCTATGGCTACACCTTC
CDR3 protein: CASSLSQGAGYGYTF

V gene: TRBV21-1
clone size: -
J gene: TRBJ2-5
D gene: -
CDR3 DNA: TGTGCCAGCAGCACCCCCGACTGGCGGGAGGAGGAGACCCAGTACTTC
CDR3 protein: CASSTPDWREEETQYF

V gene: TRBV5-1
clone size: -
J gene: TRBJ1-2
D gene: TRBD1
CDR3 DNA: TGCGCCAGCAGAAAGGACAGGGCCTATGGCTACACCTTC
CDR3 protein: CASRKDRAYGYTF

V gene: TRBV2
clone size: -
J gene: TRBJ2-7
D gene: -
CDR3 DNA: TGTGCCAGCAGACCAGGGAGAAGCTCCTACGAGCAGTACTTC
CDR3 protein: CASRPGRSSYEQYF

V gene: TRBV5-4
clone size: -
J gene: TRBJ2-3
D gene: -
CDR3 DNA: TGTGCCAGCAGCTTGAGGCTAAGGGCCCGGGGAGCAGATACGCAGTATTTT
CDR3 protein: CASSLRLRARGADTQYF

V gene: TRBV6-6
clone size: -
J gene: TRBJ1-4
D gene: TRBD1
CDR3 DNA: TGTGCCAGCAGTTACAGACAGGGGCAGGCTGAAAAACTGTTTTTT
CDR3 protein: CASSYRQGQAEKLFF

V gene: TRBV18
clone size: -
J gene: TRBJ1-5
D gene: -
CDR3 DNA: TGTGCCAGCTCACCTAAACAGGATAGCAATCAGCCCCAGCATTTT
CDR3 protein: CASSPKQDSNQPQHF

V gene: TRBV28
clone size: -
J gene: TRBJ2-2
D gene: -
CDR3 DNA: TGTGCCAGCAGGTTCAGGTTGAACAGCAGGCAATCCGGGGAGCTGTTTTTT
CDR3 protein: CASRFRLNSRQSGELFF

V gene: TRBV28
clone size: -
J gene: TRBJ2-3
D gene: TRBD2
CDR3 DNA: TGTGCCAGCAGTTTAATTTTTAGCGGGAGGGCCGGAGCAGATACGCAGTATTTT
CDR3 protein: CASSLIFSGRAGADTQYF

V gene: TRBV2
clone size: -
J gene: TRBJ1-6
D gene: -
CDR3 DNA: TGTGCCAGCAGTTTTTCAGTCCATAATTCACCCCTCCACTTT
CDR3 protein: CASSFSVHNSPLHF

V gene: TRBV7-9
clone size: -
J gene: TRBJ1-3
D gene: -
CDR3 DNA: TGTGCCAGCAGCCCCGAGGGCGGACCTGGAAACACCATATATTTT
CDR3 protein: CASSPEGGPGNTIYF

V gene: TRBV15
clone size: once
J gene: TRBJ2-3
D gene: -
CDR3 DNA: TGTGCCACCAGCAAGAATCTCGCAGGCACAGATACGCAGTATTTT
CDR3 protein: CATSKNLAGTDTQYF

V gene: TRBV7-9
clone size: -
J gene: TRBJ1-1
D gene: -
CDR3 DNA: TGTGCCAGCAGCTTAGCTTCGGGGTGGAACACTGAAGCTTTCTTT
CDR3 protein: CASSLASGWNTEAFF

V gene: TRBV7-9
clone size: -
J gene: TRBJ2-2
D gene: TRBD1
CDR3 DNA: TGTGCCAGCAGCGACGGGACAGGGAGGACCGGGGAGCTGTTTTTT
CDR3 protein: CASSDGTGRTGELFF

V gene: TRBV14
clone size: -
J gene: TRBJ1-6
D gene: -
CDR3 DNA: TGTGCCAGCAGTTGGGACCTGCCCCTCCACTTT
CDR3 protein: CASSWDLPLHF

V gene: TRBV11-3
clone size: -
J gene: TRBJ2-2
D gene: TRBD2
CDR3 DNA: TGTGCCAGCAGCAACCTAGCGGGAGGTACCGGGGAGCTGTTTTTT
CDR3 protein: CASSNLAGGTGELFF

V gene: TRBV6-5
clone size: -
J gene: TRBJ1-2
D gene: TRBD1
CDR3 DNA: TGTGCCAGCAGCAGACAGGGGCGAGGCTATGGCTACACCTTC
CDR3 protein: CASSRQGRGYGYTF

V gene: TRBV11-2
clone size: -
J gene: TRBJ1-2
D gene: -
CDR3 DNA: TGTGCCAGCAGCTTAGCGGGGGGCTATGGCTACACCTTC
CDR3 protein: CASSLAGGYGYTF

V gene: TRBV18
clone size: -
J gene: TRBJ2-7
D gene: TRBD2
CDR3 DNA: TGTGCCAGCTCACCACAACCAGCGGGAGGGCCCGGGGACGAGCAGTACTTC
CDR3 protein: CASSPQPAGGPGDEQYF

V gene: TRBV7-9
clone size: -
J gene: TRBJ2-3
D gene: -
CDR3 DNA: TGTGCCAGCAGCTTAGCGCTGTCGGCGCAGTATTTT
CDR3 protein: CASSLALSAQYF

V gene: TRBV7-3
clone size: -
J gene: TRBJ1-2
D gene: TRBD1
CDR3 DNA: TGTGCCAGCAGCCCACAACAGGGGGCTGGGAGCTACACCTTC
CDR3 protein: CASSPQQGAGSYTF

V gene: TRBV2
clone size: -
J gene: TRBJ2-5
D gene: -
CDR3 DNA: TGTGCCAGCGCTGAGGGTCGTCCCCTCGGCGGTGAAGAGACCCAGTACTTC
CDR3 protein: CASAEGRPLGGEETQYF

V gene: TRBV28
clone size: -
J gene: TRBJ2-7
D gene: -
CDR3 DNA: TGTGCCAGCAGCCCAACGCAGGGGAGGTTAGGCTACGAGCAGTACTTC
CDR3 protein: CASSPTQGRLGYEQYF

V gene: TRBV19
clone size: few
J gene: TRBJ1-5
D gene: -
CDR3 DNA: TGTGCCAGTAGTACGTCAGGGAATCAGCCCCAGCATTTT
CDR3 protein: CASSTSGNQPQHF

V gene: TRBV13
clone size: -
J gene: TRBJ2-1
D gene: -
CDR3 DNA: TGTGCCAGCAGCTTAGGCAAATGGGAGCAGTTCTTC
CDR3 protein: CASSLGKWEQFF